Presented here are 8 T cell receptor beta chains from one specimen sequenced in a study of T cells in Graves' hyperthyroidism and ophthalmopathy. RNA transcripts gave rise to amplified TCR beta CDR3 regions. First-round RT-PCR targeting the TCR CDR3 was performed with the HTBI primer set. TCRdb redid the calling of the multiplex PCR reads with MiXCR, one entry per CDR3 protein. This table holds fewer than 700,000 distinct CDR3 sequences, 17% found once. Sequenced input: blood. These receptors were obtained from a woman aged 18-29 years with Graves' ophthalmopathy.

This clonotype showed up many times. The gene calls are TRBV7-2 and TRBJ1-5; D might be TRBD1 (5 bases). Germline V CDR1 and CDR2: SGHTA, FQGNSA. The CDR3 covers 13 residues. V lost 1 base, J lost 7 bases, and 8 bases lay in between. CDR3 protein: CASSLVKGQPQHF. CDR3 in DNA: TGTGCCAGCAGCTTAGTCAAGGGGCAGCCCCAGCATTTT.

In this sample, this clonotype turned up many times. J is TRBJ2-3 and V is TRBV2, with TRBD2 matching over 8 bases. Per germline, CDR1 SNHLY and CDR2 FYNNEI. V gave up 6 bases and J gave up 2 bases; unmatched junction bases: 7. This CDR3 has 15 amino acids. The CDR3 DNA follows: TGTGCCAGCAGGCTGACTAGCGCCCTCACAGATACGCAGTATTTT. It codes for CASRLTSALTDTQYF.

This clonotype was detected many times. This sequence joins TRBV6-2 or TRBV6-3 and TRBJ2-1, with 8 bases identical to TRBD2. The germline V gene encodes CDR1 MNHEY and CDR2 SVGEGT. V lost 4 bases, J lost 4 bases, and 9 bases stayed unmatched. CDR3 length equals 16 residues. The CDR3 DNA follows: TGTGCCAGCAGTTCAGCGGGGGCCCACCGGTACAATGAGCAGTTCTTC. Its protein is CASSSAGAHRYNEQFF.

This clonotype was seen many times. In DNA form, the CDR3 reads TGCAGTGCTAGTGGGTATGGCTACACCTTC. Residues: CSASGYGYTF. V usage is TRBV20-1 and J usage is TRBJ1-2; D remains unclear. CDR3 length: 10 residues. The ends were cut back, 3 bases at V and 5 bases at J, with 4 bases in the middle. Germline CDR1 reads DFQATT; CDR2 reads SNEGSKA (reference sequence).

V gene TRBV28 combines with J gene TRBJ2-2; a weak D match, TRBD1 (6 bases). Per the germline V gene, CDR1 is MDHEN and CDR2 is SYDVKM. Trimming pared 3 bases from V and 5 bases from J, leaving 10 bases between. CDR3 length: 14 residues. The CDR3 sequence: CASSFQQGTGELFF. As DNA, the CDR3 is TGTGCCAGCAGTTTCCAGCAGGGGACCGGGGAGCTGTTTTTT.

This chain joins TRBV27 and TRBJ1-3; no definite D call. The V end was cut by 3 bases, the J end by 2 bases, with 14 bases between. This CDR3 comprises 16 residues. Germline assignment: CDR1 MNHEY and CDR2 SMNVEV (reference sequence). The CDR3 sequence is CASSFRRDPPGNTIYF. The CDR3 DNA reads TGTGCCAGCAGTTTCAGAAGGGATCCACCTGGAAACACCATATATTTT.

This clonotype appeared many times. The rearrangement links TRBV27 to TRBJ1-2, with D perhaps matching TRBD1 (5 bases). The CDR3 extends over 14 amino acids. Germline V gene sequence: CDR1 MNHEY, CDR2 SMNVEV (reference sequence). Between the trimmed V and J ends, which lost 4 bases and 3 bases, there was a span of 12 bases. This CDR3 is CASSWRQGDYGYTF. In DNA, the CDR3 is TGTGCCAGCAGTTGGCGGCAGGGTGACTATGGCTACACCTTC.

This clonotype was detected only a few times. This chain uses TRBV5-1 with TRBJ1-5; no reliable D call. CDR3 length equals 15 residues. The V gene lost 0 bases and the J gene lost 0 bases, with 7 bases spanning the gap. Per germline, CDR1 SGHRS and CDR2 YFSETQ. The CDR3, as DNA: TGCGCCAGCAGCTTGGGATCGAATAGCAATCAGCCCCAGCATTTT. Amino acid sequence: CASSLGSNSNQPQHF. The full variable domain, rest sourced from reference TRBV5-1 and TRBJ1-5, is KAGVTQTPRYLIKTRGQQVTLSCSPISGHRSVSWYQQTPGQGLQFLFEYFSETQRNKGNFPGRFSGRQFSNSRSEMNVSTLELGDSALYLCASSLGSNSNQPQHFGDGTRLSIL.